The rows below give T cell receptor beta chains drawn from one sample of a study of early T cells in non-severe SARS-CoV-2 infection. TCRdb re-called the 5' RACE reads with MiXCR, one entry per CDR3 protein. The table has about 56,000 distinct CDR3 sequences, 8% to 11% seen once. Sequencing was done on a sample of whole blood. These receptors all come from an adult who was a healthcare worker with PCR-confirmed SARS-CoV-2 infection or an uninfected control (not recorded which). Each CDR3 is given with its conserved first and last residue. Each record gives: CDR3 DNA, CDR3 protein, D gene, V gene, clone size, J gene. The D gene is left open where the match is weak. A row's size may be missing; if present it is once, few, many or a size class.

cdr3_nt: TGTGCCAGCAGCCTCGCGTCAGGGGCTCGTGGCTACACCTTC; cdr3_aa: CASSLASGARGYTF; d_call: NA; v_call: TRBV9; clone_size: few; j_call: TRBJ1-2
cdr3_nt: TGTGCCAGCAGCCTTCAGGGGACCGCCTACAATGAGCAGTTCTTC; cdr3_aa: CASSLQGTAYNEQFF; d_call: NA; v_call: TRBV7-3; clone_size: many; j_call: TRBJ2-1
cdr3_nt: TGCGCCAGCAGCTATCTGATCGGGGGGGGCGCAGGTGAAAAACTGTTTTTT; cdr3_aa: CASSYLIGGGAGEKLFF; d_call: NA; v_call: TRBV5-1; clone_size: many; j_call: TRBJ1-4
cdr3_nt: TGTGCCAGCAGTTCCCCCCGAGGCCAAGAGACCCAGTACTTC; cdr3_aa: CASSSPRGQETQYF; d_call: NA; v_call: TRBV27; clone_size: many; j_call: TRBJ2-5
cdr3_nt: TGTGCCAGCAGCTCCGGGGGCAACACTGAAGCTTTCTTT; cdr3_aa: CASSSGGNTEAFF; d_call: NA; v_call: TRBV7-6; clone_size: many; j_call: TRBJ1-1
cdr3_nt: TGTGCCAGCAGCCGCGGACAGGGGGGATCCTCTGGGGCCAACGTCCTGACTTTC; cdr3_aa: CASSRGQGGSSGANVLTF; d_call: TRBD1; v_call: TRBV9; clone_size: NA; j_call: TRBJ2-6
cdr3_nt: TGTGCCAGCAGTGTTCGACTGGGGACGCAGTATTTT; cdr3_aa: CASSVRLGTQYF; d_call: NA; v_call: TRBV2; clone_size: many; j_call: TRBJ2-3
cdr3_nt: TGTGCCAGCAGCTTAAATCCTCGTCAGGGGACAGATACGCAGTATTTT; cdr3_aa: CASSLNPRQGTDTQYF; d_call: NA; v_call: TRBV7-8; clone_size: many; j_call: TRBJ2-3
cdr3_nt: TGCAGTGGTACCGGGACTAGCGGGCTACTAGCCAAAAACATTCAGTACTTC; cdr3_aa: CSGTGTSGLLAKNIQYF; d_call: TRBD2; v_call: TRBV20-1; clone_size: NA; j_call: TRBJ2-4
cdr3_nt: TGTGCCAGCAGTGCCATACAGGGGGTGACCCTGGGGGACGAGCAGTACTTC; cdr3_aa: CASSAIQGVTLGDEQYF; d_call: TRBD1; v_call: TRBV2; clone_size: few; j_call: TRBJ2-7
cdr3_nt: TGCGCCAGCAGCTTGACATATTGGGCTAACTATGGCTACACCTTC; cdr3_aa: CASSLTYWANYGYTF; d_call: NA; v_call: TRBV5-1; clone_size: many; j_call: TRBJ1-2
cdr3_nt: TGTGCCAGCTCCAGACAGGGACAGAACACTGAAGCTTTCTTT; cdr3_aa: CASSRQGQNTEAFF; d_call: TRBD1; v_call: TRBV6-6; clone_size: NA; j_call: TRBJ1-1
cdr3_nt: TGTGCCAGCAGCCAATCCGCTAGCACGAAGTGGCAGTTCTTC; cdr3_aa: CASSQSASTKWQFF; d_call: NA; v_call: TRBV14; clone_size: many; j_call: TRBJ2-1
cdr3_nt: TGTGCCAGCAGTTCTAACAGGGGTAGCACTGAAGCTTTCTTT; cdr3_aa: CASSSNRGSTEAFF; d_call: TRBD1; v_call: TRBV6-6; clone_size: many; j_call: TRBJ1-1
cdr3_nt: TGTGCCAGCAGCTTATCCGGTAGCGGGCCTAGGCGCGAGCAGTACTTC; cdr3_aa: CASSLSGSGPRREQYF; d_call: TRBD2; v_call: TRBV11-2; clone_size: few; j_call: TRBJ2-7
cdr3_nt: TGCGCCAGCAGCTTGGATCCAGGGTCCTATGGCTACACCTTC; cdr3_aa: CASSLDPGSYGYTF; d_call: NA; v_call: TRBV5-1; clone_size: many; j_call: TRBJ1-2
cdr3_nt: TGTGCCATCAGAAGAGCGGACAACAATGAGCAGTTCTTC; cdr3_aa: CAIRRADNNEQFF; d_call: NA; v_call: TRBV10-3; clone_size: NA; j_call: TRBJ2-1
cdr3_nt: TGCAGCGTTGGGTGGCAGGGGAACACTGAAGCTTTCTTT; cdr3_aa: CSVGWQGNTEAFF; d_call: NA; v_call: TRBV29-1; clone_size: NA; j_call: TRBJ1-1
cdr3_nt: TGTGCCTGGAGTGCGGTTAACGAGCAGTACTTC; cdr3_aa: CAWSAVNEQYF; d_call: NA; v_call: TRBV30; clone_size: many; j_call: TRBJ2-7
cdr3_nt: TGTGCCAGCAGCTTACAGGGGGCGGGCGACTATGGCTACACCTTC; cdr3_aa: CASSLQGAGDYGYTF; d_call: TRBD1; v_call: TRBV13; clone_size: many; j_call: TRBJ1-2
cdr3_nt: TGTGCCAGCAGCCAGTCTCTGAACACTGAAGCTTTCTTT; cdr3_aa: CASSQSLNTEAFF; d_call: NA; v_call: TRBV14; clone_size: few; j_call: TRBJ1-1
cdr3_nt: TGTGCCAGCAGCCCGCCGGAACTAAAGCCCGACACCGGGGAGCTGTTTTTT; cdr3_aa: CASSPPELKPDTGELFF; d_call: NA; v_call: TRBV3-1; clone_size: NA; j_call: TRBJ2-2
cdr3_nt: TGTGCCAGCAGCTTAGGAGGACAGTTGAACACTGAAGCTTTCTTT; cdr3_aa: CASSLGGQLNTEAFF; d_call: NA; v_call: TRBV7-8; clone_size: few; j_call: TRBJ1-1
cdr3_nt: TGTGCCAGCAGTCAGCGGGCCCTAGCGAGGTCTTACAATGAGCAGTTCTTC; cdr3_aa: CASSQRALARSYNEQFF; d_call: NA; v_call: TRBV6-5; clone_size: many; j_call: TRBJ2-1
cdr3_nt: TGTGCCAGCAGCTGGGGCCGGGACAGGGGTACAGAGACCCAGTACTTC; cdr3_aa: CASSWGRDRGTETQYF; d_call: TRBD1; v_call: TRBV7-8; clone_size: NA; j_call: TRBJ2-5
cdr3_nt: TGCGCCAGCAGCCAAGAATTATTAATACGCCACCTCCACTTT; cdr3_aa: CASSQELLIRHLHF; d_call: NA; v_call: TRBV4-3; clone_size: many; j_call: TRBJ1-6
cdr3_nt: TGCGCCAGCAGCTTGCAAGGACTAGCGGGAGATGGGGCCAACGTCCTGACTTTC; cdr3_aa: CASSLQGLAGDGANVLTF; d_call: TRBD2; v_call: TRBV5-1; clone_size: NA; j_call: TRBJ2-6
cdr3_nt: TGTGCCAGCAGTTCCCGACAGGGGGAGTGGAATGAGCAGTTCTTC; cdr3_aa: CASSSRQGEWNEQFF; d_call: TRBD1; v_call: TRBV6-6; clone_size: many; j_call: TRBJ2-1
cdr3_nt: TGCAGTGCCCACCAATCTGGGGCTTTAGCTAACTATGGCTACACCTTC; cdr3_aa: CSAHQSGALANYGYTF; d_call: NA; v_call: TRBV20-1; clone_size: many; j_call: TRBJ1-2
cdr3_nt: TGTGCCAGCAGTTTAGGAGGGAGGGTCCTTGAAGACACCTTC; cdr3_aa: CASSLGGRVLEDTF; d_call: NA; v_call: TRBV12-3/TRBV12-4; clone_size: many; j_call: TRBJ1-2
cdr3_nt: TGTGCCAGCAGTTGGGGTACTAACTATGGCTACACCTTC; cdr3_aa: CASSWGTNYGYTF; d_call: NA; v_call: TRBV6-2/TRBV6-3; clone_size: few; j_call: TRBJ1-2
cdr3_nt: TGTGCCAGCAGCCAGGACAGGGACAGCACCCAGTACTTC; cdr3_aa: CASSQDRDSTQYF; d_call: TRBD1; v_call: TRBV11-2; clone_size: NA; j_call: TRBJ2-5
cdr3_nt: TGTGCCAGCAGCCCCCGACTCGAAGATACGCAGTATTTT; cdr3_aa: CASSPRLEDTQYF; d_call: NA; v_call: TRBV5-4; clone_size: few; j_call: TRBJ2-3
cdr3_nt: TGCGCCAGCAGCTTGGGTCCGGGAGTGACAGATACGCAGTATTTT; cdr3_aa: CASSLGPGVTDTQYF; d_call: NA; v_call: TRBV5-1; clone_size: many; j_call: TRBJ2-3
cdr3_nt: TGTGCCAGCAGTTTCGGAGATCCCTCTGGAAACACCATATATTTT; cdr3_aa: CASSFGDPSGNTIYF; d_call: NA; v_call: TRBV12-3/TRBV12-4; clone_size: many; j_call: TRBJ1-3
cdr3_nt: TGTGCCAGCAGCTTAGAGTACAGGTCGAACACTGAAGCTTTCTTT; cdr3_aa: CASSLEYRSNTEAFF; d_call: NA; v_call: TRBV7-8; clone_size: many; j_call: TRBJ1-1
cdr3_nt: TGTGCCAGCAGCCAAAGATCCCATGAGCAGTTCTTC; cdr3_aa: CASSQRSHEQFF; d_call: NA; v_call: TRBV4-2; clone_size: NA; j_call: TRBJ2-1
cdr3_nt: TGTGCCATCAGTGTACAGGTCACGGATACGCAGTATTTT; cdr3_aa: CAISVQVTDTQYF; d_call: NA; v_call: TRBV10-3; clone_size: many; j_call: TRBJ2-3
cdr3_nt: TGTGCCAGCAGGGCTAGCGCCACCTCGCAGTATTTT; cdr3_aa: CASRASATSQYF; d_call: NA; v_call: TRBV7-9; clone_size: NA; j_call: TRBJ2-3
cdr3_nt: TGTGCCAGCAGTCACTTGGGCCGGGAAGCTTTCTTT; cdr3_aa: CASSHLGREAFF; d_call: NA; v_call: TRBV7-6; clone_size: few; j_call: TRBJ1-1
cdr3_nt: TGTGCTAGCAGCTTCGATAGGGACACTGAGCAGTTCTTC; cdr3_aa: CASSFDRDTEQFF; d_call: NA; v_call: TRBV7-7; clone_size: many; j_call: TRBJ2-1
cdr3_nt: TGTGCCAGCAGCCAAGATCGGAGCGCCCGGCGTGGCTACACCTTC; cdr3_aa: CASSQDRSARRGYTF; d_call: NA; v_call: TRBV3-1; clone_size: few; j_call: TRBJ1-2
cdr3_nt: TGTGCCAGCGAAGCAGACAGGGGCGGATACGAGCAGTACTTC; cdr3_aa: CASEADRGGYEQYF; d_call: TRBD1; v_call: TRBV6-6; clone_size: few; j_call: TRBJ2-7